The next 13 T cell receptor beta chains were all read from a single sample in a study of CD8 T cells in Susac syndrome. RNA was extracted with the RNeasy kit, and a quantity of roughly 0.5 to 1 ug was reverse transcribed using random hexamers. TCRdb passed the immunoSEQ multiplex PCR reads through MiXCR, listing each CDR3 protein once. The sample contains 100,000 to 150,000 distinct CDR3 sequences, 85% to 95% of which appear only once. Sequencing was performed on CD4+ T cells from PBMCs. Receptors originate from a human donor with multiple sclerosis.

This sequence joins TRBV27 and TRBJ2-7, with a weak D call TRBD1 (6 bases). Trimming pared 3 bases from V and 5 bases from J, leaving 14 bases between. Germline values: CDR1 MNHEY, CDR2 SMNVEV (reference sequence). The CDR3 spans 14 residues. The CDR3 nucleotides are TGTGCCAGCAGTTTCGTACAGGGAGCCAACGAGCAGTACTTC. Translating gives CASSFVQGANEQYF.

This clonotype has only a few counts. The V call is TRBV12-3 or TRBV12-4, the J call TRBJ2-4; D remains ambiguous. V gave up 3 bases and J gave up 0 bases, with 6 bases separating them. This CDR3 has 14 amino acids. CDR3 sequence reads: CASSLSVAKNIQYF. The CDR3 DNA reads TGTGCCAGCAGTTTGAGTGTAGCCAAAAACATTCAGTACTTC.

The rearrangement uses TRBV7-2 and TRBJ1-1, with D hard to call. The CDR3 covers 14 residues. Germline V gene sequence: CDR1 SGHTA, CDR2 FQGNSA. Trimming left V 1 base short and J 2 bases short, with 8 bases between. CDR3 nucleotide sequence: TGTGCCAGCAGCTTAGGTCCGGGAAACACTGAAGCTTTCTTT. As protein: CASSLGPGNTEAFF.

The chain uses TRBV20-1 and TRBJ2-5, with D perhaps matching TRBD1 (5 bases). CDR1 and CDR2 (germline): DFQATT, SNEGSKA (reference sequence). This CDR3 contains 13 residues. Trimming cost V 5 bases and J 2 bases, with 12 bases left between them. The CDR3 coding sequence is TGCAGTGCTCAAGACAGAATACAAGAGACCCAGTACTTC. Translated, it gives CSAQDRIQETQYF.

The chain links TRBV6-2 or TRBV6-3 to TRBJ1-5; TRBD1 agrees at 8 bases. Trimming removed 0 bases from V and 2 bases from J; junction bases left unmatched: 6. Germline V CDR1 and CDR2: MNHEY, SVGEGT. This CDR3 contains 17 residues. Here the CDR3 DNA reads TGTGCCAGCAGTTACTCGATGGGGGGACAGGGCAATCAGCCCCAGCATTTT. Translating gives CASSYSMGGQGNQPQHF.

The chain recombines TRBV7-3 with TRBJ2-2, with 7 bases identical to TRBD2. V gave up 5 bases and J gave up 1 base; unmatched junction bases: 4. The CDR3 consists of 15 residues. Germline CDR1 is SGHTA and CDR2 is FQGTGA. CDR3 residues: CASSRGDGNTGELFF. The CDR3 DNA follows: TGTGCCAGCAGCCGGGGGGACGGGAACACCGGGGAGCTGTTTTTT.

This clonotype was recorded once. This chain uses TRBV7-9 with TRBJ1-2; D unresolved. This CDR3 comprises 14 residues. Trimming removed 3 bases at V and 4 bases at J, with 12 bases between. Per germline, CDR1 SEHNR and CDR2 FQNEAQ (reference sequence). The DNA for the CDR3 is TGTGCCAGCAGCTTCACCGCGTCAAGCTATGGCTACACCTTC. Translation gives CASSFTASSYGYTF.

This clonotype was seen a single time. The J gene is TRBJ1-1, the V gene TRBV5-1, with D tentatively TRBD1 (5 bases). Germline V gene data show CDR1 as SGHRS and CDR2 as YFSETQ. The V end was cut by 0 bases, the J end by 0 bases, with 9 bases between. This CDR3 region has 15 residues. The CDR3, as DNA: TGCGCCAGCAGCTTGGAGGGCAGGGTGAACACTGAAGCTTTCTTT. This gives the protein CASSLEGRVNTEAFF.

The V and J genes are TRBV7-2 and TRBJ2-5; 11 nucleotides line up with TRBD2. The junction had 3 bases not matched to a gene; V was cut back by 1 base and J by 5 bases. The CDR3 is made up of 15 amino acids. CDR1 and CDR2 from the germline V gene are SGHTA and FQGNSA. CDR3 sequence (DNA): TGTGCCAGCAGCTTAGTTAGCGGGGGGGCCGAGACCCAGTACTTC. Translating it yields CASSLVSGGAETQYF.

The chain employs TRBV9 and TRBJ1-4, with 7 bases identical to TRBD1. From germline, CDR1 is SGDLS and CDR2 YYNGEE. There are 15 residues in the CDR3. V lost 4 bases, J lost 5 bases, and 8 bases stayed unmatched. CDR3 sequence: CASSPGGTANEKLFF. CDR3 DNA: TGTGCCAGCAGCCCCGGGGGGACAGCAAATGAAAAACTGTTTTTT.

This clonotype was recorded once. This sequence joins TRBV3-1 and TRBJ1-4, with D perhaps matching TRBD1 (5 bases). V was cut by 2 bases and J by 6 bases, with 10 bases left in between. The CDR3 loop spans 14 amino acids. CDR1 is LGHDT and CDR2 is YNNKEL in the germline V gene (reference sequence). In nucleotides, the CDR3 is TGTGCCAGCAGCCAACAGGGCGAACATGAAAAACTGTTTTTT. This translates into CASSQQGEHEKLFF.

The chain is built from TRBV5-6 and TRBJ1-5; no definite D call. Germline-derived CDR1 and CDR2 are SGHDT and YYEEEE. Trimming stripped 2 bases from V and 3 bases from J, with 3 bases between. CDR3 length: 12 residues. CDR3: CASSFHNQPQHF. The CDR3 nucleotides read TGTGCCAGCAGCTTCCACAATCAGCCCCAGCATTTT.

This clonotype came up once. V and J are TRBV4-2 and TRBJ1-1; 9 nucleotides match TRBD1. The CDR3 extends over 19 amino acids. Looked up from germline, CDR1 is LGHNA and CDR2 is YNFKEQ. The trim removed 2 bases at V and 1 base at J, leaving 14 bases unmatched. DNA of the CDR3: TGTGCCAGCAGCCAACTTACAGGGGGCAGCTTTCTTCCGAACACTGAAGCTTTCTTT. Translated, it gives CASSQLTGGSFLPNTEAFF.